This T cell receptor beta chain originates from a study of T cells after yellow fever vaccination. On the study more broadly: SMART-Seq v4 Ultra Low Input prepared the low-cell-number fractions. Study-wide results and limits: The secondary response showed a weaker magnitude and a faster peak, day 5 versus 15.

V dropped 4 bases and J dropped 6 bases, with 8 bases sitting between them. The V gene's germline CDR1 is SEHNR and CDR2 FQNEAQ (reference sequence). There are 12 residues in the CDR3. This clonotype showed up many times. Its antigen remains unidentified. As TCR cDNA was made by 5'RACE template switching, a universal primer site and UMIs were added. Each CDR3 protein gets one entry after TCRdb re-called the 5' RACE reads with MiXCR. The data show about 99,000 distinct CDR3 sequences, about 6% seen once. The sample was CD8+ T cells sorted from PBMCs, taken 10 days after the yellow fever booster vaccination. The chain joins TRBV7-9 to TRBJ2-3, with D unresolved. This clonotype originated in a man aged 18 to 29 who received the YFV17D yellow fever vaccine. The CDR3 DNA sequence: TGTGCCAGCAGCTGGGAATCGGATACGCAGTATTTT. It is translated as CASSWESDTQYF.